Listed below are T cell receptor beta chains from one sample, sequenced in a study of shared clonotypes between healthy human individuals. Using immunoSEQ multiplex PCR, the repertoire was profiled, and TCRdb retains in-frame clones only, with some absent. The sample lists hundreds of thousands of clones, approximately 79% occurring once. The sequenced sample was memory CD4+ T cells sorted from blood. These receptors all stem from a woman aged 30 to 39 in good health. The CDR3 runs from the conserved cysteine through the conserved F or W.

J gene,V gene,CDR3 protein
TRBJ1-1,TRBV19,CASSPRQRDTEAFF
TRBJ2-2,TRBV7-9,CASSPSPGTAGAGELFF
TRBJ2-3,TRBV9,CASSVAFQTHTDTQYF
TRBJ1-4,TRBV7-2,CASSLVRGTGSNEKLFF
TRBJ2-5,TRBV27,CASSHNRGQETQYF
TRBJ2-1,TRBV28,CASSPGPGQPYNEQFF
TRBJ2-3,TRBV11-2,CASSPRGPSTDTQYF
TRBJ1-3,TRBV19,CASNPPGGGNTIYF
TRBJ2-7,TRBV6-1,CASSEAGRERHEQYF
TRBJ2-7,TRBV6-1,CASSSQGYEQYF
TRBJ1-1,TRBV7-9,CASSDSGVPRNTEAFF
TRBJ2-1,TRBV27,CASSFLPGQGLYNEQFF
TRBJ2-7,TRBV28,CASRSTSTYEQYF
TRBJ2-2,TRBV2,CASSDQVHTGELFF
TRBJ2-7,TRBV10-3,CAISESGGGGDYEQYF
TRBJ1-4,TRBV11-1,CASSRQGQINEKLFF
TRBJ2-7,TRBV6-5,CASSYSRTAPGSLQYF
TRBJ2-1,TRBV7-2,CASSPWTGMRNEQFF
TRBJ2-1,TRBV19,CASSPRAVDTYNEQFF
TRBJ1-2,TRBV29-1,CSVRTGHYGYTF
TRBJ1-5,TRBV7-8,CASSSRTGGSNQPQHF
TRBJ1-5,TRBV6-5,CATKRRGRNQPQHF
TRBJ1-1,TRBV19,CASSGTRGIWGTEAFF
TRBJ2-7,TRBV5-4,CASSAKDGSYEQYF
TRBJ1-2,TRBV28,CASIPGGTPYGYTF
TRBJ1-5,TRBV28,CASSLIGVVRDRSNQPQHF
TRBJ1-3,TRBV4-1,CASSLSESVSGNTIYF